Shown below are 11 T cell receptor beta chains from a single sample sequenced in a study of T-cell memory formation after mild COVID-19. TCRdb ran MiXCR on the 5' RACE reads and lists one entry per CDR3 protein. The sample holds under 700,000 distinct CDR3 sequences, roughly 22% seen once. The sample consisted of PBMCs or a T cell subset sorted from them (not recorded which). These receptors originate from an adult woman who had mild COVID-19 (a few samples of this study predate the infection). Cell type and time point are not known.

The V and J genes are TRBV24-1 and TRBJ1-2, with 9 bases lining up with TRBD1. Per the germline V gene, CDR1 is KGHDR and CDR2 is SFDVKD. The CDR3 has 15 amino acids. Trimming removed 3 bases from V and 8 bases from J; junction bases left unmatched: 9. CDR3 DNA: TGTGCCACCAGTGATACCTTGGACAGGGGAGGCGGCTACACCTTC. It codes for CATSDTLDRGGGYTF.

The chain recombines TRBV7-2 with TRBJ2-5; 9 positions match TRBD2. This CDR3 comprises 16 residues. Germline values: CDR1 SGHTA, CDR2 FQGNSA. V dropped 1 base and J dropped 5; count of bases not matched to a gene: 8. DNA of the CDR3: TGTGCCAGCAGCTTAGGGAGCGGGGGGCCTGGGGAGACCCAGTACTTC. Translated, it gives CASSLGSGGPGETQYF.

J is TRBJ2-7 and V is TRBV7-6, with TRBD2 identical over 10 bases. The V and J ends lost 0 bases and 2 bases, in that order; junction bases with no gene match: 7. CDR3 size: 17 residues. CDR1 is SGHVS and CDR2 is FNYEAQ in the germline V gene. The CDR3 loop is CASSLAQGGTSAYEQYF. Written as DNA, the CDR3 is TGTGCCAGCAGCTTAGCGCAAGGGGGGACTAGCGCCTACGAGCAGTACTTC. Filled out from reference TRBV7-6 and TRBJ2-7, the complete variable domain reads GAGVSQSPRYKVTKRGQDVALRCDPISGHVSLYWYRQALGQGPEFLTYFNYEAQQDKSGLPNDRFSAERPEGSISTLTIQRTEQRDSAMYRCASSLAQGGTSAYEQYFGPGTRLTVT.

The DNA of the CDR3 is TGTGCCAGCAGTGAAAGGGCATACGAGCAGTACTTC. Translating gives CASSERAYEQYF. The chain has TRBV6-1 and TRBJ2-7, with no clear D. There are 12 residues in the CDR3. V shed 2 bases and J shed 4 bases, with 6 bases lying between them. Looked up from germline, CDR1 is MNHNS and CDR2 is SASEGT.

This clonotype was seen only a few times. J is TRBJ2-1 and V is TRBV14, with 11 bases lining up with TRBD1. The CDR3 length is 15 residues. CDR1 and CDR2 from the germline V gene are SGHDN and FVKESK. J lost 9 bases, V lost 8 bases, and 12 bases had no gene match. In DNA form, the CDR3 reads TGTGCCAGCCATAACCGACGGACAGGGGGCCGTGAGCAGTTCTTC. Its protein is CASHNRRTGGREQFF.

This clonotype was observed a few times. DNA for the CDR3: TGCAGTGCCTCCGGGAATCCCACAGATACGCAGTATTTT. It translates to CSASGNPTDTQYF. This rearrangement joins TRBV20-1 to TRBJ2-3; D is perhaps TRBD2 (5 bases). Germline CDR1 reads DFQATT; CDR2 reads SNEGSKA (reference sequence). This CDR3 region has 13 residues. Deletions cut 6 bases from V and 2 bases from J, with 12 bases between.

This clonotype has just a few counts. V usage is TRBV7-9 and J usage is TRBJ2-5; D unresolved. The CDR3 is 14 amino acids. The V gene's germline CDR1 is SEHNR and CDR2 FQNEAQ (reference sequence). The V gene lost 3 bases and the J gene lost 2 bases, with 10 bases spanning the gap. The CDR3 protein is CASSLELEQETQYF. Written as DNA, the CDR3 is TGTGCCAGCAGCTTGGAACTGGAGCAAGAGACCCAGTACTTC.

V usage is TRBV29-1 and J usage is TRBJ1-2; a possible D gene is TRBD1 (5 bases). This CDR3 contains 14 residues. The V end lost 0 bases, the J end lost 3 bases, and 11 bases lay between the germline ends. From germline, CDR1 is SQVTM and CDR2 ANQGSEA. The CDR3 DNA reads TGCAGCGTTGAAGATCGGACACAGTACTATGGCTACACCTTC. This encodes CSVEDRTQYYGYTF. Drawing the rest from reference TRBV29-1 and TRBJ1-2, the complete variable domain is SAVISQKPSRDICQRGTSLTIQCQVDSQVTMMFWYRQQPGQSLTLIATANQGSEATYESGFVIDKFPISRPNLTFSTLTVSNMSPEDSSIYLCSVEDRTQYYGYTFGSGTRLTVV.

This clonotype was detected a few times. This chain links TRBV2 with TRBJ2-1; tentatively, D is TRBD1 or TRBD2 (5 bases each). CDR3 length: 15 residues. Germline V gene sequence: CDR1 SNHLY, CDR2 FYNNEI. Trimming shortened V by 6 bases and J by 4 bases, and 16 bases separated the two germline ends. The CDR3 here is CASSIDKGPYNEQFF. CDR3 sequence (DNA): TGTGCCAGCAGCATAGACAAGGGACCTTACAATGAGCAGTTCTTC. The whole variable domain, filled in from reference TRBV2 and TRBJ2-1, reads EPEVTQTPSHQVTQMGQEVILRCVPISNHLYFYWYRQILGQKVEFLVSFYNNEISEKSEIFDDQFSVERPDGSNFTLKIRSTKLEDSAMYFCASSIDKGPYNEQFFGPGTRLTVL.

The chain employs TRBV2 and TRBJ2-3, with TRBD1 matching 9 bases. The germline CDR1 and CDR2 sequences are SNHLY and FYNNEI. V was pared by 6 bases and J by 1 base, with 8 bases of the junction left unmatched. CDR3 length: 16 amino acids. The CDR3 DNA reads TGTGCCAGCAGAAGGGACAGGGCCCTTCGCACAGATACGCAGTATTTT. It encodes CASRRDRALRTDTQYF. Together with reference TRBV2 and TRBJ2-3, the CDR3 gives the full variable domain: EPEVTQTPSHQVTQMGQEVILRCVPISNHLYFYWYRQILGQKVEFLVSFYNNEISEKSEIFDDQFSVERPDGSNFTLKIRSTKLEDSAMYFCASRRDRALRTDTQYFGPGTRLTVL.

V gene TRBV29-1 combines with J gene TRBJ1-2; perhaps TRBD1 as D (6 bases). Trimming cost V 6 bases and J 14 bases, with 28 bases left between them. There are 14 residues in the CDR3. Germline loops: CDR1 SQVTM, CDR2 ANQGSEA. Here the CDR3 reads CSVVPQGTLLPLTF. The CDR3, as DNA: TGCAGCGTCGTACCTCAGGGGACTCTCCTACCTCTTACCTTC.